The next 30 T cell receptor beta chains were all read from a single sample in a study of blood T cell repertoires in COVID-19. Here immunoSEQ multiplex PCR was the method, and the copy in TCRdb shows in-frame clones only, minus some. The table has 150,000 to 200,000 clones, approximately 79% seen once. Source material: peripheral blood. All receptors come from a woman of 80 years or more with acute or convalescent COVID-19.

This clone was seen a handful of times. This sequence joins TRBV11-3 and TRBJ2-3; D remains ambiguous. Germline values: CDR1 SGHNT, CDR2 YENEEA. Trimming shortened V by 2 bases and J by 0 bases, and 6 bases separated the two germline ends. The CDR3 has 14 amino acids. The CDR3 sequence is CASSLSPSTDTQYF. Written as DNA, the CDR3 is TGTGCCAGCAGCTTAAGCCCTAGCACAGATACGCAGTATTTT.

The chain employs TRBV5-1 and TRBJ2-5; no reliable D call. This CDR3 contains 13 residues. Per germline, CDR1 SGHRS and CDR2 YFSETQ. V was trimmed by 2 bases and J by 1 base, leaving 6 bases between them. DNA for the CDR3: TGCGCCAGCAGCTTTTTAGTCCAAGAGACCCAGTACTTC. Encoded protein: CASSFLVQETQYF.

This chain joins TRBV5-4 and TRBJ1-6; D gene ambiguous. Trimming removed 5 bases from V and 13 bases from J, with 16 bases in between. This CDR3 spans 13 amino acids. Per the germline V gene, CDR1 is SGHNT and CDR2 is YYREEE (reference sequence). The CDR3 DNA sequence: TGTGCCAGCAGGGCTCACACGGAGGAGCCCCTCCACTTT. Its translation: CASRAHTEEPLHF.

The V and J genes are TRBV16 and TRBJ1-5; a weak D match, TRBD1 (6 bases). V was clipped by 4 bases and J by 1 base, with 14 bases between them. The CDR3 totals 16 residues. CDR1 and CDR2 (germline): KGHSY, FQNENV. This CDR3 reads CASSPSAGVSNQPQHF. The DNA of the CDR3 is TGTGCCAGCAGCCCCTCGGCAGGGGTAAGCAATCAGCCCCAGCATTTT.

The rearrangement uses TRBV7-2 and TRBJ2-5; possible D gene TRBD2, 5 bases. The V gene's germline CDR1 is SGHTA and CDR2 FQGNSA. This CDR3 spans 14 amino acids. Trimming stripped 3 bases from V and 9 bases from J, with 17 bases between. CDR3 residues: CASSLITSSPAQYF. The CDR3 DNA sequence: TGTGCCAGCAGCTTGATCACTAGTTCGCCGGCCCAGTACTTC.

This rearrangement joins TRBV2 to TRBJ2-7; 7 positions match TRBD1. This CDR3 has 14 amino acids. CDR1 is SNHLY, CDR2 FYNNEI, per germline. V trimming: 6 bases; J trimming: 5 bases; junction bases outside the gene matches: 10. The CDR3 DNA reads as TGTGCCAGCAGCGAACAGGGGTTGATGGACGAGCAGTACTTC. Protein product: CASSEQGLMDEQYF.

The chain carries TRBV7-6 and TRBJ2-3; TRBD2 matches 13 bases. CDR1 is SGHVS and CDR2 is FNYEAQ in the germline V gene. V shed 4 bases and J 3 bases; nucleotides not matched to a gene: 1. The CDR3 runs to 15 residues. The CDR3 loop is CASSWGLAGTDTQYF. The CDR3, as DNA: TGTGCCAGCAGCTGGGGACTAGCGGGGACAGATACGCAGTATTTT.

The CDR3 here is CASSLRQGSTDTQYF. DNA for the CDR3: TGTGCCAGCAGCCTTAGACAGGGCAGCACAGATACGCAGTATTTT. V gene TRBV14 combines with J gene TRBJ2-3; 7 bases line up with TRBD1. Germline V gene sequence: CDR1 SGHDN, CDR2 FVKESK. The CDR3 covers 15 residues. After removal of 4 bases from V and 0 bases from J, the junction contained 4 bases not matched to a gene.

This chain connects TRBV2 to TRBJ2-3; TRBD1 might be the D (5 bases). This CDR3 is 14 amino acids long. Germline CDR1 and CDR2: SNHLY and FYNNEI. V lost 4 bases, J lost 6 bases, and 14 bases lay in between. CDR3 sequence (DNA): TGTGCCAGCAGTGTGGGGCCCTCGTCGGATACGCAGTATTTT. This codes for CASSVGPSSDTQYF.

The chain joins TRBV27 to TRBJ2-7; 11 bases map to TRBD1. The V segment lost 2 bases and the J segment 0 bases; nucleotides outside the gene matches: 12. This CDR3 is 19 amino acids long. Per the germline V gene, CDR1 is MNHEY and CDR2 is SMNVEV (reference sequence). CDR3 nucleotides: TGTGCCAGCAGTTTAATTATGTCGGCGGGACAGGGGGGCTCCTACGAGCAGTACTTC. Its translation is CASSLIMSAGQGGSYEQYF.

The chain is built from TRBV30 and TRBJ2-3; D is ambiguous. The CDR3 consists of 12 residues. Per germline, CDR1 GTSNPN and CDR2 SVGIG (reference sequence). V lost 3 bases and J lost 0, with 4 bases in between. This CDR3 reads CAWSRSTDTQYF. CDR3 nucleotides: TGTGCCTGGAGCCGGAGCACAGATACGCAGTATTTT.

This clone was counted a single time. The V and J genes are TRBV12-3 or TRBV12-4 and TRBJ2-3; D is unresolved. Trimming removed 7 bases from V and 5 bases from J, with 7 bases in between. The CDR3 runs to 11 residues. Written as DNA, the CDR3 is TGTGCCAGCACCTCTTTAGATACGCAGTATTTT. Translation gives CASTSLDTQYF.

The CDR3 loop reads CASSLGLAGVYEQYF. The DNA for the CDR3 is TGTGCCAGCAGCTTAGGACTAGCGGGAGTTTACGAGCAGTACTTC. The chain employs TRBV7-9 and TRBJ2-7, with 12 bases identical to TRBD2. V trimming: 1 base; J trimming: 4 bases; junction bases outside the gene matches: 2. CDR1 and CDR2 from the germline V gene are SEHNR and FQNEAQ (reference sequence). CDR3 length: 15 residues.

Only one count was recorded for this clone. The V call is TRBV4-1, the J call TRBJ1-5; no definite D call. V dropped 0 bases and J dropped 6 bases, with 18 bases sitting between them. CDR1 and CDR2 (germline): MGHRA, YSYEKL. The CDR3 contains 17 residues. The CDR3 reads CASSQDMERQFVQPQHF. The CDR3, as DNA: TGCGCCAGCAGCCAAGATATGGAGAGGCAGTTTGTTCAGCCCCAGCATTTT.

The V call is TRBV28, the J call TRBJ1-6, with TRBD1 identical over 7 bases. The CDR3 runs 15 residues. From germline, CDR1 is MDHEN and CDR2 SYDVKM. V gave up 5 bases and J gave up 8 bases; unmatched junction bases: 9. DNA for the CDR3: TGTGCCAGCAGTCCGGGACAGCGAAACTATTCACCCCTCCACTTT. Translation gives CASSPGQRNYSPLHF. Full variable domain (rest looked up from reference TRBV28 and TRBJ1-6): DVKVTQSSRYLVKRTGEKVFLECVQDMDHENMFWYRQDPGLGLRLIYFSYDVKMKEKGDIPEGYSVSREKKERFSLILESASTNQTSMYLCASSPGQRNYSPLHFGNGTRLTVT.

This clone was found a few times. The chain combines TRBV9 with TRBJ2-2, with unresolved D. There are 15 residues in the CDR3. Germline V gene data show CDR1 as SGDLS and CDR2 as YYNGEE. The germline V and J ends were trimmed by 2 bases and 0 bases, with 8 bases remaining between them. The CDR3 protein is CASSVLGTNTGELFF. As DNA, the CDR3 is TGTGCCAGCAGCGTTCTGGGCACGAACACCGGGGAGCTGTTTTTT. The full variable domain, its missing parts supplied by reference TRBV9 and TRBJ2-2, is DSGVTQTPKHLITATGQRVTLRCSPRSGDLSVYWYQQSLDQGLQFLIQYYNGEERAKGNILERFSAQQFPDLHSELNLSSLELGDSALYFCASSVLGTNTGELFFGEGSRLTVL.

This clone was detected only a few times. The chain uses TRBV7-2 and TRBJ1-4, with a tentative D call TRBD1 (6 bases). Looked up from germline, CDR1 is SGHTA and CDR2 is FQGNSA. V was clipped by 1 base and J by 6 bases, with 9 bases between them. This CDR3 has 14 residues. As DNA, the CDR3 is TGTGCCAGCAGCTTAGAATACAGGGATGAAAAACTGTTTTTT. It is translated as CASSLEYRDEKLFF. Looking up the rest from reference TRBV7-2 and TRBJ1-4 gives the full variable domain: GAGVSQSPSNKVTEKGKDVELRCDPISGHTALYWYRQSLGQGLEFLIYFQGNSAPDKSGLPSDRFSAERTGGSVSTLTIQRTQQEDSAVYLCASSLEYRDEKLFFGSGTQLSVL.

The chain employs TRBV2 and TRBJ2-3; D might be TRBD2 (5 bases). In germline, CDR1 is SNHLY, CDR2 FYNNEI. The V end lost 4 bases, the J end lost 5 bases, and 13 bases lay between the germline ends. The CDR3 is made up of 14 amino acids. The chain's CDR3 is CASSGGNRQDTQYF. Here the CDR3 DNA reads TGTGCCAGCAGTGGAGGGAATAGGCAAGATACGCAGTATTTT.

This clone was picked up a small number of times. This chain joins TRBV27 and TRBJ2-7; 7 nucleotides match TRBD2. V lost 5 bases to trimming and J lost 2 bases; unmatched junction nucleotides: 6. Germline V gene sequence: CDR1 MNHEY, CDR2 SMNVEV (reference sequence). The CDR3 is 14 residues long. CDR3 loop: CASSAGAPPYEQYF. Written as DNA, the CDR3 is TGTGCCAGCAGTGCGGGAGCCCCCCCCTACGAGCAGTACTTC.

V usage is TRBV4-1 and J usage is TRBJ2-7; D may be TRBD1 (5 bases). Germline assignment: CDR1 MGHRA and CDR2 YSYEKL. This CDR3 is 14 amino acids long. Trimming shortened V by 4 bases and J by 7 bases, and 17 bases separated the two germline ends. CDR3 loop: CASSLHGARGEQYF. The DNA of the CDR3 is TGCGCCAGCAGCCTCCATGGGGCTCGTGGGGAGCAGTACTTC.

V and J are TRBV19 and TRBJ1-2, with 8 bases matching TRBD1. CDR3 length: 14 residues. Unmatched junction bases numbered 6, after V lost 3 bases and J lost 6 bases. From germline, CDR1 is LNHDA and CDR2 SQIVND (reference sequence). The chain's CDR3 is CASSIMDRADGYTF. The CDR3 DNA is TGTGCCAGTAGTATTATGGACAGGGCCGATGGCTACACCTTC.

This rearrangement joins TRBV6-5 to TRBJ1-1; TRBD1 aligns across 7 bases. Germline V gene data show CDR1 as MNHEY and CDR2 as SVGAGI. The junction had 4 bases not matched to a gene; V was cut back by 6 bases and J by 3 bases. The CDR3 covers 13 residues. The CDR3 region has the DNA TGTGCCAGCAGCGGACAGGCGGACACTGAAGCTTTCTTT. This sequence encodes CASSGQADTEAFF.

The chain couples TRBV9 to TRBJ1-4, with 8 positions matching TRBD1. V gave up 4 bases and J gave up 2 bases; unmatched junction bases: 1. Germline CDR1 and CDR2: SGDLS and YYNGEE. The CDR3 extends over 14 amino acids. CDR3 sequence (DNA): TGTGCCAGCAGCAGGACAGGGACTAATGAAAAACTGTTTTTT. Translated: CASSRTGTNEKLFF.

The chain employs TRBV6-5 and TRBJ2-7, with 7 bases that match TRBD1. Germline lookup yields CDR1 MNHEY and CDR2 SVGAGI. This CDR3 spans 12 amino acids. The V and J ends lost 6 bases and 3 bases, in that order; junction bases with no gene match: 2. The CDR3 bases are TGTGCCAGCAGCCACAGGGGCTACGAGCAGTACTTC. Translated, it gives CASSHRGYEQYF.

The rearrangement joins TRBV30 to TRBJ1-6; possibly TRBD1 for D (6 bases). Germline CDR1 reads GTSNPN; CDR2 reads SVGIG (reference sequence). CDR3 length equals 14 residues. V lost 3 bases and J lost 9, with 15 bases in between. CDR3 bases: TGTGCCTGGAGCCAAACGGACAGCACTTCACCCCTCCACTTT. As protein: CAWSQTDSTSPLHF.

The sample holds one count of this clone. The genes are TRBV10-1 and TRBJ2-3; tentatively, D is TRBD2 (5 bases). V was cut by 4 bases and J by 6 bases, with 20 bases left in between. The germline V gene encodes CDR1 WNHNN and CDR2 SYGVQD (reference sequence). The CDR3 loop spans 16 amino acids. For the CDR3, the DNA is TGCGCCAGCAGTGTAGTCGGGAAACCGGTGGGGGATACGCAGTATTTT. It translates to CASSVVGKPVGDTQYF.

The CDR3 DNA reads TGCGCCAGCAGCCATGCGGCCGGGACTAGCGGCTCGACAGATACGCAGTATTTT. Translation: CASSHAAGTSGSTDTQYF. The rearrangement links TRBV4-3 to TRBJ2-3, with 11 bases matching TRBD2. CDR1 is LGHNA, CDR2 YSLEER, per germline. CDR3 size: 18 residues. Germline trimming cut 3 bases from V and 3 bases from J; bases unmatched to any gene: 11.

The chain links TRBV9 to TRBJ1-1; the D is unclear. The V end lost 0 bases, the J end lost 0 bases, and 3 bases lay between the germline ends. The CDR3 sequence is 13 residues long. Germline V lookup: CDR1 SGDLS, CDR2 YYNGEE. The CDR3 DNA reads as TGTGCCAGCAGCGTAGCAATGAACACTGAAGCTTTCTTT. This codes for CASSVAMNTEAFF.

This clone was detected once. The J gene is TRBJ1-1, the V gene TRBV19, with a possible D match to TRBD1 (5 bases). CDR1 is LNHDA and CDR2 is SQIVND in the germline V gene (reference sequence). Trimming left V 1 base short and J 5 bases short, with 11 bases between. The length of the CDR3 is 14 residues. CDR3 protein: CASSIGQRGTEAFF. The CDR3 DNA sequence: TGTGCCAGTAGTATAGGCCAACGGGGGACTGAAGCTTTCTTT.

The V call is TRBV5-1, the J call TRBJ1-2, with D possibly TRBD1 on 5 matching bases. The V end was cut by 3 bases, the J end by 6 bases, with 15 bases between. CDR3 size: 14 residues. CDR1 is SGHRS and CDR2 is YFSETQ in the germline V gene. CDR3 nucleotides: TGCGCCAGCAGCTCACAGGCCGGGGGGAATGGCTACACCTTC. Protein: CASSSQAGGNGYTF. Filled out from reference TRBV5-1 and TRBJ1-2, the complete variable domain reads KAGVTQTPRYLIKTRGQQVTLSCSPISGHRSVSWYQQTPGQGLQFLFEYFSETQRNKGNFPGRFSGRQFSNSRSEMNVSTLELGDSALYLCASSSQAGGNGYTFGSGTRLTVV.